This T cell receptor beta chain was obtained from a study of blood T cell repertoires in COVID-19. Across the whole study: COVID-19 samples from acute and convalescent phases originated in the United States, Italy and Spain. The cDNA or gDNA used as material had been derived from T cells, B-cell-depleted T cells, or PBMCs.

Germline assignment: CDR1 SGHRS and CDR2 YFSETQ. This CDR3 region has 17 residues. After removal of 3 bases from V and 0 bases from J, the junction contained 9 bases not matched to a gene. Per the original data handling: Estimates of nucleated cell counts were drawn from the amplification of reference gene primers. The table came from immunoSEQ multiplex PCR; TCRdb's copy has only in-frame clones and leaves some out. V, J and clone size are those of that table, while D and trimming were read from the DNA. This sample carries around 250,000 clones, around 83% of them seen once, and the ten largest clones take 5.7%. This clone has a handful of counts.

The sample taken for sequencing was peripheral blood. This clonotype was obtained from an older man with acute or convalescent COVID-19. This chain joins TRBV5-1 and TRBJ2-3; 8 bases are a match to TRBD1. CDR3 coding DNA: TGCGCCAGCAGCTCTCTTGGACAGGGTTGGAGCACAGATACGCAGTATTTT. Translating it yields CASSSLGQGWSTDTQYF.